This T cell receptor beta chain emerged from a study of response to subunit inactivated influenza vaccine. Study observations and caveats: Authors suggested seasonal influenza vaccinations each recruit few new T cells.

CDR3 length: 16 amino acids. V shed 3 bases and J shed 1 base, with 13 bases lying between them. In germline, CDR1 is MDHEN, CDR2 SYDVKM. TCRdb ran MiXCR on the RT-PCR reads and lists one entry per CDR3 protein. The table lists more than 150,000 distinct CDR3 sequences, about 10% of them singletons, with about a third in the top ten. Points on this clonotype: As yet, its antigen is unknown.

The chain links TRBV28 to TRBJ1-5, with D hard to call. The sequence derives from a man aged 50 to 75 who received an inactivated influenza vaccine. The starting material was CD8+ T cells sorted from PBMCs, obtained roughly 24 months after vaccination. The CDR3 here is CASSFVSPGSNQPQHF. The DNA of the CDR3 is TGTGCCAGCAGTTTTGTCTCTCCCGGGAGCAATCAGCCCCAGCATTTT.